This TCR beta chain was documented in a study of T cells in Graves' hyperthyroidism and ophthalmopathy. Hyperthyroidism of Graves' type that showed no ophthalmopathy progression within 18 months was stable. Uncontrolled infection, other autoimmune disease, pregnancy and lactation each barred patients from inclusion. This CDR3 region has 19 residues. Germline V gene sequence: CDR1 SGHNT, CDR2 YENEEA. V was clipped by 4 bases and J by 5 bases, with 24 bases between them. This clonotype was seen only a few times. RNA transcripts gave rise to amplified TCR beta CDR3 regions. The HTBI set primed first-round TCR CDR3 RT-PCR. Via MiXCR, TCRdb re-called the multiplex PCR reads, giving one row per CDR3 protein. Altogether around 200,000 distinct CDR3 sequences are present, around 20% being singletons, with the ten largest covering about two fifths.

The TCR comes from a man in his forties with Graves' hyperthyroidism. Sequencing was carried out using blood. The chain joins TRBV11-3 to TRBJ1-6; weak D call: TRBD1 (6 bases). In DNA, the CDR3 is TGTGCCAGCAGCTACGAGTTACAGGGTTGGTATTGGGATAATTCACCCCTCCACTTT. Protein: CASSYELQGWYWDNSPLHF.